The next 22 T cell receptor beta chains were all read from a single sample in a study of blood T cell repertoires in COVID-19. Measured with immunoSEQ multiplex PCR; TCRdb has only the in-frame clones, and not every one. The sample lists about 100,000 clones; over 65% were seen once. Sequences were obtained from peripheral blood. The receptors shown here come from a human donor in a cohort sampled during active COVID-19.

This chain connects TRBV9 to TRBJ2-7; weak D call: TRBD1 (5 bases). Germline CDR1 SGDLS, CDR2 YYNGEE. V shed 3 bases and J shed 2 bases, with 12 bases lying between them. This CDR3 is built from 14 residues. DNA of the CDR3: TGTGCCAGCAGCGCAGACCAGGGTCCCTACGAGCAGTACTTC. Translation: CASSADQGPYEQYF. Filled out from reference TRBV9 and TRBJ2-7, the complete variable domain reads DSGVTQTPKHLITATGQRVTLRCSPRSGDLSVYWYQQSLDQGLQFLIQYYNGEERAKGNILERFSAQQFPDLHSELNLSSLELGDSALYFCASSADQGPYEQYFGPGTRLTVT.

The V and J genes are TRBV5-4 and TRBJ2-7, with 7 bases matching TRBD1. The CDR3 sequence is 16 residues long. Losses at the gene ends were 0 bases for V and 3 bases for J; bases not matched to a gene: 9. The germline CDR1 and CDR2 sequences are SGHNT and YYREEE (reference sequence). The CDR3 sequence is CASSLGFGTARYEQYF. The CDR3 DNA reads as TGTGCCAGCAGCTTGGGGTTTGGGACAGCTCGCTACGAGCAGTACTTC.

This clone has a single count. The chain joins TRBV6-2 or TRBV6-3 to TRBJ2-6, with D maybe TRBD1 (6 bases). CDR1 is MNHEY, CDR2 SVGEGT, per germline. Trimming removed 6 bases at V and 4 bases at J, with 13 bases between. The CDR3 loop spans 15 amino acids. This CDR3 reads CASSLQGGGANVLTF. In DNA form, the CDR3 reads TGTGCCAGCAGCTTACAGGGCGGCGGGGCCAACGTCCTGACTTTC.

The CDR3 reads CASSVGTHGREYEQYF. The CDR3 nucleotides read TGTGCCAGCAGCGTAGGAACTCACGGGAGGGAGTACGAGCAGTACTTC. This rearrangement joins TRBV9 to TRBJ2-7; 8 nucleotides align to TRBD2. In germline, CDR1 is SGDLS, CDR2 YYNGEE. J was trimmed by 4 bases and V by 0 bases; bases with no gene match: 9. The CDR3 has 16 amino acids.

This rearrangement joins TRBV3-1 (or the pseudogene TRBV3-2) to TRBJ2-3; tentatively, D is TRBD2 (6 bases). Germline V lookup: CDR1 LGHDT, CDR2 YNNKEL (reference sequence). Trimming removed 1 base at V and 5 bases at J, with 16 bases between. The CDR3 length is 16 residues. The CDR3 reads CASSQGTWRGRDTQYF. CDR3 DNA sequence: TGTGCCAGCAGCCAAGGGACGTGGCGGGGACGAGATACGCAGTATTTT.

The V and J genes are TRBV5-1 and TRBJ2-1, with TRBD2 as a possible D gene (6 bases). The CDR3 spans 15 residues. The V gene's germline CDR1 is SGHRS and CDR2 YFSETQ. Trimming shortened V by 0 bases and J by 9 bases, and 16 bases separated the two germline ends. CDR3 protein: CASSLDPAGSSEQFF. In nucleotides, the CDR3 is TGCGCCAGCAGCTTGGACCCTGCGGGATCCAGTGAGCAGTTCTTC.

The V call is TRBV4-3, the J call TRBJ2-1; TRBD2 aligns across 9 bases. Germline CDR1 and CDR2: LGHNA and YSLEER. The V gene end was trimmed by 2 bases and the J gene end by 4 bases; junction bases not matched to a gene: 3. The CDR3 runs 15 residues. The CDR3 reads CASSQLSGSYNEQFF. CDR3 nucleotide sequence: TGCGCCAGCAGCCAACTTAGCGGGAGTTACAATGAGCAGTTCTTC.

The CDR3 here is CASMRAGGVEETQYF. The CDR3 nucleotides read TGTGCCAGCATGCGAGCGGGAGGGGTCGAAGAGACCCAGTACTTC. The rearrangement links TRBV10-3 to TRBJ2-5, with TRBD2 matching over 10 bases. The CDR3 spans 15 residues. Losses at the gene ends were 10 bases for V and 3 bases for J; bases not matched to a gene: 11. The germline gives CDR1 ENHRY, CDR2 SYGVKD.

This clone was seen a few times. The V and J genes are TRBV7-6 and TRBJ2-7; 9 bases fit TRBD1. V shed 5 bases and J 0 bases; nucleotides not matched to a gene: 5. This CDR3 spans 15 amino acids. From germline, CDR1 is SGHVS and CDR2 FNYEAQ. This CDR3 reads CASSHGQGFSYEQYF. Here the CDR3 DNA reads TGTGCCAGCAGCCATGGACAGGGGTTCTCCTACGAGCAGTACTTC.

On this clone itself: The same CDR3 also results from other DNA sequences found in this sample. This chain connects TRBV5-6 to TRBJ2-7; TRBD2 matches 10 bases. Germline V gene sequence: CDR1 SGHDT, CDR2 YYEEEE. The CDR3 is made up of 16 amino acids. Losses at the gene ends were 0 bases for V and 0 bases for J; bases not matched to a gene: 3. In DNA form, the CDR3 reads TGTGCCAGCAGCTTGGGTCTAGCGGGGGTCTCCTACGAGCAGTACTTC. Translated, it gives CASSLGLAGVSYEQYF.

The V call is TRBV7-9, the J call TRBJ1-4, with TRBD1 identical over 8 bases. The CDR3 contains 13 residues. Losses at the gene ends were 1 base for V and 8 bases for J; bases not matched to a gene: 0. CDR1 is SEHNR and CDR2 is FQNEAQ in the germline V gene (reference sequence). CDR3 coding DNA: TGTGCCAGCAGCTTAGGGACAGGGGAAAAACTGTTTTTT. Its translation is CASSLGTGEKLFF.

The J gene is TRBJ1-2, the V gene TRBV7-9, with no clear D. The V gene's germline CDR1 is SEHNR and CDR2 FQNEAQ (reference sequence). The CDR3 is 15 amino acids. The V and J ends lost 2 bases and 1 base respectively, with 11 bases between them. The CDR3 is CASSLRGSNNYGYTF. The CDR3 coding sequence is TGTGCCAGCAGCTTACGAGGGTCTAATAACTATGGCTACACCTTC.

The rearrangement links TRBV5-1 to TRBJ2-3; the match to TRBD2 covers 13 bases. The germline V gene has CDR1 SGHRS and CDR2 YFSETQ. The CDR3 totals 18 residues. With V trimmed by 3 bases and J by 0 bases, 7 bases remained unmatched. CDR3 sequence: CASSSMTSGGQSTDTQYF. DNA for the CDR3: TGCGCCAGCAGCTCTATGACTAGCGGGGGGCAGAGCACAGATACGCAGTATTTT.

CDR3 loop: CASSSGQGPLYEQYF. DNA for the CDR3: TGCGCCAGCAGCTCCGGACAGGGGCCCCTCTACGAGCAGTACTTC. The chain couples TRBV5-1 to TRBJ2-7, with 9 bases fitting TRBD1. The CDR3 loop spans 15 amino acids. Looked up from germline, CDR1 is SGHRS and CDR2 is YFSETQ. Unmatched junction bases numbered 7, after V lost 3 bases and J lost 3 bases.

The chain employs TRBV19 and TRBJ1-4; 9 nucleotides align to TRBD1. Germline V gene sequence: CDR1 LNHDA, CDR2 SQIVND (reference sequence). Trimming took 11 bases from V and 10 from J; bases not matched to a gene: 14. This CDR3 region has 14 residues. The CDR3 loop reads CASSPGQGIVKLFF. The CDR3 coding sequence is TGTGCCTCATCCCCGGGACAGGGTATTGTAAAACTGTTTTTT.

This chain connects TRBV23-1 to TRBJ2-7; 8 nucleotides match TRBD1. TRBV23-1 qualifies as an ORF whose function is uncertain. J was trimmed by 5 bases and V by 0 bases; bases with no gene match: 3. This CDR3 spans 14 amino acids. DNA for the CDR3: TGCGCCAGCAGTCAATCGACAGGGGCCCACGAGCAGTACTTC. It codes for CASSQSTGAHEQYF.

CDR3 coding DNA: TGTGCCAGCAGCAGTGGTTTGGGGGAACGGGACAGGGTGAAGGGCTACACCTTC. It codes for CASSSGLGERDRVKGYTF. This rearrangement joins TRBV7-9 to TRBJ1-2, with TRBD1 matching over 9 bases. The germline V gene encodes CDR1 SEHNR and CDR2 FQNEAQ (reference sequence). This CDR3 has 18 amino acids. J was trimmed by 8 bases and V by 5 bases; bases with no gene match: 21.

Here the CDR3 DNA reads TGTGCCACCAGCAGAGAACGGCTGGACAGGCTTAATTCACCCCTCCACTTT. This translates into CATSRERLDRLNSPLHF. The rearrangement uses TRBV15 and TRBJ1-6; 7 nucleotides match TRBD1. CDR3 length: 17 amino acids. Trimming took 0 bases from V and 6 from J; bases not matched to a gene: 8. Looked up from germline, CDR1 is LNHNV and CDR2 is YYDKDF (reference sequence).

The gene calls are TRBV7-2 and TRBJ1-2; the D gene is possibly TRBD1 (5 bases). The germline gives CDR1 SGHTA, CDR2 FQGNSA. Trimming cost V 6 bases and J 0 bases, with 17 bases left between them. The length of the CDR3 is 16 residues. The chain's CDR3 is CASRYDSDISNYGYTF. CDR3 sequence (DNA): TGTGCCAGCAGATACGACAGCGACATATCTAACTATGGCTACACCTTC.

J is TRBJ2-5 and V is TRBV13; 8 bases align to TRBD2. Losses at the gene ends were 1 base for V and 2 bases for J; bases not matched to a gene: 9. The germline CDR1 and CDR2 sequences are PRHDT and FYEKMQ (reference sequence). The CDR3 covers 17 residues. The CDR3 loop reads CASSLDKGRGEQETQYF. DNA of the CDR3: TGTGCCAGCAGCTTAGATAAGGGGCGGGGGGAACAAGAGACCCAGTACTTC.

The CDR3 coding sequence is TGTGCCAGCAGCCCACCGGGACTAGCGGGGGGCCGGGAGCAGTTCTTC. Amino acid sequence: CASSPPGLAGGREQFF. This chain uses TRBV7-2 with TRBJ2-1, with 15 nucleotides matching TRBD2. Germline V gene lookup returns CDR1 SGHTA and CDR2 FQGNSA. V gave up 5 bases and J gave up 10 bases; unmatched junction bases: 9. The CDR3 consists of 16 residues.

CDR3 sequence reads: CAIQGSSTEAFF. The CDR3 region has the DNA TGTGCCATACAGGGATCCTCCACTGAAGCTTTCTTT. The chain couples TRBV12-3 or TRBV12-4 to TRBJ1-1, with D possibly TRBD1 on 6 matching bases. The CDR3 loop spans 12 amino acids. The V and J ends lost 10 bases and 4 bases respectively, with 13 bases between them.